Below, one T cell receptor (beta chain) is given with its context. The data originate from a study of blood T cell repertoires in COVID-19. At the level of the study: Spain, Italy and the United States supplied samples that represented acute and convalescent COVID-19. The cDNA or gDNA used as material had been derived from T cells, B-cell-depleted T cells, or PBMCs.

The authors' processing: It was from reference gene primer amplification that nucleated cell counts were estimated. Generated by immunoSEQ multiplex PCR, the TCRdb table keeps only in-frame clones and is missing some. V, J and clone size are those of that table, while D and trimming were read from the DNA. The data show 200,000 to 250,000 clones, around 88% seen once. The V segment lost 4 bases and the J segment 4 bases; nucleotides outside the gene matches: 11. CDR1 and CDR2 from the germline V gene are SGHKS and YYEKEE (reference sequence). The CDR3 is 18 amino acids. Sequencing input: peripheral blood. The origin of this receptor is a young man with active or convalescent COVID-19. The chain employs TRBV5-5 and TRBJ2-1, with 13 nucleotides matching TRBD2. CDR3 sequence: CASSPTSGRGAVYNEQFF. CDR3 DNA: TGTGCCAGCAGCCCTACTAGCGGGAGGGGAGCAGTGTACAATGAGCAGTTCTTC.